Ten or more counts support the clone carrying this T cell receptor beta chain. No antigen is known for it. Sorted naive CD8 T cells, roughly 17,000 to 1,100,000, were sequenced from 10%, 30% or 50% RNA. This sample is part of a study of molecular identifiers for immune sequencing clone quantification. Whole-study findings and limits: Spike-in Jurkat TCR RNA from a single cell reportedly registered among 900,000 to 1,000,000 naive cells. Over 99% of effector molecules, but under 1% in naive cells, were held by clones with more than 20 RNA copies.

One entry per CDR3 protein results from TCRdb running MiXCR on the PCR reads. The table has 60,000 to 70,000 distinct CDR3 sequences, about 19% seen once. The CDR3 extends over 17 amino acids. The germline CDR1 and CDR2 sequences are LGHNA and YNFKEQ. The V end was cut by 4 bases, the J end by 0 bases, with 15 bases between. Sequencing input: naive CD8+ T cells from blood, with Jurkat cell RNA spiked in. Subset given: FACS-sorted CD8+CD4-CCR7+CD45RA+ naive T cells. The V gene is TRBV4-2, the J gene TRBJ2-2; D might be TRBD2 (6 bases). The TCR originated in a human donor in good health. Some libraries in this study had Jurkat cell RNA spiked in. CDR3 sequence: CASSLRSGTPNTGELFF. The CDR3 DNA reads as TGTGCCAGCAGCCTAAGATCCGGGACTCCGAACACCGGGGAGCTGTTTTTT.